What follows are 10 T cell receptor beta chains derived from one specimen sequenced in a study of shared clonotypes between healthy human individuals. Clones were read by immunoSEQ multiplex PCR, and TCRdb kept only the in-frame ones, dropping some. The sample has 950,000 to 1,100,000 clones, about 75% seen once. The specimen was memory CD4+ T cells sorted from blood. As to subset: CD45RA-negative fraction. These receptors originate from a man younger than 35 in good health.

This chain links TRBV2 with TRBJ2-1, with D perhaps TRBD2 (5 bases). V was pared by 6 bases and J by 5 bases, with 14 bases between. CDR1 is SNHLY, CDR2 FYNNEI, per germline. The CDR3 has 14 amino acids. CDR3 residues: CASSSSDWDNEQFF. The CDR3 nucleotides read TGTGCCAGCAGCTCTTCGGACTGGGACAATGAGCAGTTCTTC.

The chain carries TRBV28 and TRBJ1-5; unclear D gene. V gave up 2 bases and J gave up 0 bases, with 8 bases separating them. Germline lookup yields CDR1 MDHEN and CDR2 SYDVKM. The CDR3 length is 15 residues. CDR3 protein: CASSLGFASNQPQHF. Written as DNA, the CDR3 is TGTGCCAGCAGTTTAGGTTTCGCTAGCAATCAGCCCCAGCATTTT.

This sequence joins TRBV5-1 and TRBJ2-1; 10 bases agree with TRBD2. The V gene's germline CDR1 is SGHRS and CDR2 YFSETQ. This CDR3 is built from 16 residues. J lost 5 bases, V lost 1 base, and 6 bases had no gene match. CDR3 protein: CASSLHLAGGNNEQFF. The CDR3 region has the DNA TGCGCCAGCAGCTTGCACTTAGCGGGGGGAAACAATGAGCAGTTCTTC. The complete variable domain, with remaining parts taken from reference TRBV5-1 and TRBJ2-1, reads KAGVTQTPRYLIKTRGQQVTLSCSPISGHRSVSWYQQTPGQGLQFLFEYFSETQRNKGNFPGRFSGRQFSNSRSEMNVSTLELGDSALYLCASSLHLAGGNNEQFFGPGTRLTVL.

The chain links TRBV6-5 to TRBJ1-1, with no clear D. The CDR3 is made up of 14 amino acids. The germline CDR1 and CDR2 sequences are MNHEY and SVGAGI. Trimming left V 4 bases short and J 0 bases short, with 9 bases between. The chain's CDR3 is CASSWKVLNTEAFF. As DNA, the CDR3 is TGTGCCAGCAGTTGGAAAGTACTGAACACTGAAGCTTTCTTT.

The CDR3 is CASRTPEGANEKLFF. DNA of the CDR3: TGTGCCAGTAGGACCCCGGAGGGGGCAAATGAAAAACTGTTTTTT. V is TRBV19 and J is TRBJ1-4; 7 bases fit TRBD1. V was clipped by 6 bases and J by 5 bases; unmatched bases: 9. The CDR3 is 15 residues long. Germline CDR1 LNHDA, CDR2 SQIVND (reference sequence).

The chain uses TRBV10-3 and TRBJ2-5, with TRBD2 matching 10 bases. The end of the DNA is better explained by TRBJ2-7, so the J call may be wrong. The CDR3 runs to 14 residues. CDR1 is ENHRY and CDR2 is SYGVKD in the germline V gene. The CDR3 DNA reads TGTGCCAGCGGGACTAGCGCGAGCTCCTACGAGCAGTACTTC. Translating gives CASGTSASSYEQYF.

This clone was detected only a few times. The V and J genes are TRBV7-9 and TRBJ1-5; the D gene is possibly TRBD1 (6 bases). The CDR3 is 16 amino acids. V lost 4 bases and J lost 6, with 19 bases in between. Per germline, CDR1 SEHNR and CDR2 FQNEAQ (reference sequence). This CDR3 is CASSSDERGYVQPQHF. The CDR3 DNA follows: TGTGCCAGCAGCTCGGACGAAAGGGGGTATGTTCAGCCCCAGCATTTT.

This chain connects TRBV7-8 to TRBJ2-5; no clear D gene. V was trimmed by 1 base and J by 6 bases, leaving 6 bases between them. Germline V CDR1 and CDR2: SGHVS, FQNEAQ. The CDR3 is 12 residues long. CDR3 protein: CASSLGDKTQYF. The CDR3 DNA sequence: TGTGCCAGCAGCTTAGGAGATAAGACCCAGTACTTC.

The chain is built from TRBV15 and TRBJ2-1; 13 bases map to TRBD2. V dropped 3 bases and J dropped 10; count of bases not matched to a gene: 9. The CDR3 runs 16 residues. Germline CDR1 and CDR2: LNHNV and YYDKDF (reference sequence). The chain's CDR3 is CATSSGLAGVLGEQFF. CDR3 in DNA: TGTGCCACCAGCAGTGGACTAGCGGGGGTTCTTGGGGAGCAGTTCTTC.

V gene TRBV11-3 combines with J gene TRBJ1-1; weak D call: TRBD1 (5 bases). This CDR3 region has 13 residues. Germline V gene lookup returns CDR1 SGHNT and CDR2 YENEEA. Trimming removed 3 bases at V and 1 base at J, with 6 bases between. CDR3 amino acids: CASSFRGNTEAFF. Here the CDR3 DNA reads TGTGCCAGCAGCTTTAGGGGGAACACTGAAGCTTTCTTT.